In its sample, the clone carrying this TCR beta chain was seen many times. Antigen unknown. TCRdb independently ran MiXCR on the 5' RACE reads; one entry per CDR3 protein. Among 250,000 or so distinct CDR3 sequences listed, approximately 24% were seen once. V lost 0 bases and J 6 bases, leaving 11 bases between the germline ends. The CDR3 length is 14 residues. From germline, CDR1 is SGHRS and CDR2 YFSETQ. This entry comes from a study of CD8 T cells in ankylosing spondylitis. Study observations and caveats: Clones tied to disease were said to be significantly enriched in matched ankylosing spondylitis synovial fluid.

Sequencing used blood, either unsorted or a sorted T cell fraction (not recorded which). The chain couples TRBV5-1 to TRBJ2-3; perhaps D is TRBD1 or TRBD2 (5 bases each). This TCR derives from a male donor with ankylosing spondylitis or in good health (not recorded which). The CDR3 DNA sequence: TGCGCCAGCAGCTTGGACGGGGACCGGGATACGCAGTATTTT. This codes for CASSLDGDRDTQYF. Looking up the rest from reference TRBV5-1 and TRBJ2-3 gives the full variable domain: KAGVTQTPRYLIKTRGQQVTLSCSPISGHRSVSWYQQTPGQGLQFLFEYFSETQRNKGNFPGRFSGRQFSNSRSEMNVSTLELGDSALYLCASSLDGDRDTQYFGPGTRLTVL.